This T cell receptor beta chain was sequenced for a study of T cells in tuberculosis (dated by TCRdb to between 2018 and 2020). With regard to the full study: To characterize T cells specific for the mycobacterial lipid antigen glucose monomycolate (GMM), the study used CD1B tetramers together with high-throughput TCR immunosequencing. A South African clinical cohort compared IGRA-negative adolescents, IGRA-positive adolescents with latent tuberculosis and adults with active tuberculosis, roughly 9 per group. What the authors observed across the whole study: Smaller NN-distances were partly driven by shorter CDR3-alpha lengths in active tuberculosis patients, and statistical significance was not reached for the TCR-beta difference. Clinical samples were selected based on which cryopreserved specimens were available, and the active tuberculosis cases were adults whereas the controls were adolescents. Compared with IGRA-negative controls, TCR-alpha repertoires from active tuberculosis had smaller mean NN-distances to GMM-specific TCRs, which suggests that these TCRs underwent clonal expansion. A classifier using the diverse GMM-specific repertoire reached just over 85% accuracy (AUROC approximately 0.9), compared with 70% accuracy using GEM motif frequencies.

As concerns this clone: Its binding antigen is unknown. It has no much larger one-base neighbor in the sample; base qualities were not kept.

At study entry, a tuberculin skin test and the QuantiFERON-TB GOLD In-Tube IGRA were used to screen adolescents for latent tuberculosis infection. Immunosequencing of unsorted cryopreserved PBMC covered, on average, around 100,000 T cells per clinical donor. Eleven high schools in the Worcester region of the Western Cape, South Africa, served as enrollment sites for adolescents aged 12 to 18 years. Ten or so M. tuberculosis-infected adolescents and about ten uninfected adolescents, matched for age and sex, were selected. Adolescent PBMC were isolated from freshly drawn heparinized blood by density centrifugation and cryopreserved. TCR libraries were generated with the immunoSEQ multiplex PCR assay, using TCR-beta and/or TCR-alpha/delta assays for each sample. The amplified TCR libraries were sequenced using the Illumina high-throughput platform. The paper's data handling went like this. Clustering and dimensionality reduction relied on pairwise TCRdist distances among GMM-specific receptors from T cells that were either sorted ex vivo or expanded in vitro. The score assigned to each clinical repertoire was mean NN-distance, meaning the average TCRdist to the nearest 10% of tetramer-positive reference sequences. GEM TCR motif frequency was calculated as the fraction of unique TCRs that matched known GEM sequences in V/J usage and CDR3 length. Active tuberculosis was classified by linear discriminant analysis with leave-one-out cross-validation, implemented in scikit-learn. Imported from immuneACCESS, the table was reduced by TCRdb to in-frame sequences with V and J called. These copies leave out some clones; in studies compared against another copy, an unresolved V gene accounts for under half, and the cause of the remainder is not known. V and J calls and clone size are given by that table; D and trimming were obtained from the DNA. This sample lists around 26,000 clones; more than 90% were detected once. The ten biggest clones cover 15% to 20% of the sample.

CDR1 MNHNS and CDR2 SASEGT were looked up in the germline V gene. Counted from cysteine to phenylalanine, this CDR3 has 13 amino acids. Just the 39-base CDR3 DNA is kept, in frame starting at base 1. The germline ends are 11 bases apart after V is trimmed by 6 bases and J by 3 bases. The V and J genes are TRBV6-1 and TRBJ1-2; TRBD1 is possibly the D segment (6 matching bases). The sequenced sample consisted of PBMCs. This receptor was identified in a donor aged 10 to 29 with latent tuberculosis or without tuberculosis infection. Some clones in this sample may be carry-over from other donors' samples. The CDR3 protein sequence reads: CASRGQGHYGYTF. The sequenced DNA is TGTGCCAGCAGGGGTCAGGGGCACTATGGCTACACCTTC.